This T cell receptor (beta chain) was captured in a study of identical twins. Overall study results and limits: Cord blood's abundant beta clonotypes had fewer insertions, unlike memory repertoires.

Each donor was a healthy Caucasian. V lost 4 bases to trimming and J lost 1 base; unmatched junction nucleotides: 5. This CDR3 has 16 residues. The germline V gene encodes CDR1 LNHDA and CDR2 SQIVND (reference sequence). This clonotype has a handful of counts. Antigen specificity is unknown. TCRdb reprocessed the 5' RACE reads with MiXCR, giving one entry per CDR3 protein. The sample includes around 530,000 distinct CDR3 sequences, roughly 15% of them seen just once. These data are also associated with another study on yellow fever vaccine responses in identical twins.

The chain uses TRBV19 and TRBJ2-1, with 9 positions matching TRBD2. The specimen was CD4+ T cells sorted from blood. This TCR came from a woman under 30 in good health. CDR3 protein: CASSTPSGRSYNEQFF. The CDR3 DNA reads as TGTGCCAGTAGTACCCCCAGCGGGAGGTCCTACAATGAGCAGTTCTTC.